A single sample is the source of the 30 T cell receptor beta chains below, sequenced in a study of CD8 T cells in Susac syndrome (dated by TCRdb to the late 2010s). Libraries were made using the immunoSEQ multiplex PCR assay. RNA was extracted using the RNeasy kit, and about 0.45 to 1 ug of the RNA was reverse transcribed with random hexamers. TCRdb reprocessed the public reads (quality trimming at Q25 with fastp, clone calling with MiXCR) and kept in-frame beta chains. Rows are unified per CDR3 protein, each entry keeping the most common DNA and genes. The sample data list about 200,000 distinct CDR3 sequences, and 90% to 95% of these were observed just once. Jointly, the top ten make up about 0.094% of the sample. Sample: CD4+ T cells from PBMCs. The receptors derive from a human donor in good health.

This chain connects TRBV4-3 to TRBJ1-2, with unresolved D. Germline loops: CDR1 LGHNA, CDR2 YSLEER. This CDR3 contains 13 residues. Trimming removed 3 bases at V and 4 bases at J, with 9 bases between. CDR3 sequence: CASSHEGAYGYTF. CDR3 sequence (DNA): TGCGCCAGCAGCCATGAGGGAGCCTATGGCTACACCTTC.

The chain couples TRBV18 to TRBJ1-1; the D gene is possibly TRBD1 (5 bases). This CDR3 has 14 amino acids. CDR1 is KGHSH and CDR2 is LQKENI in the germline V gene. V was pared by 2 bases and J by 2 bases, with 9 bases between. CDR3 coding DNA: TGTGCCAGCTCACCAGAGACAGAAAACACTGAAGCTTTCTTT. It codes for CASSPETENTEAFF.

V and J are TRBV15 and TRBJ2-2, with 16 bases aligning to TRBD2. The CDR3 is made up of 16 amino acids. Germline V gives CDR1 LNHNV, CDR2 YYDKDF (reference sequence). The V segment lost 6 bases and the J segment 6 bases; nucleotides outside the gene matches: 4. The CDR3 is CATRPGLAGGPGELFF. DNA for the CDR3: TGTGCCACCAGGCCGGGACTAGCGGGAGGGCCCGGGGAGCTGTTTTTT.

The CDR3 loop reads CAIRREGAAEQYV. The CDR3 DNA is TGTGCCATCAGGAGGGAGGGGGCAGCCGAGCAGTACGTC. This chain links TRBV10-3 with TRBJ2-7, with D perhaps assigned TRBD1 or TRBD2 (7 bases each). Trimming pared 6 bases from V and 6 bases from J, leaving 15 bases between. CDR1 and CDR2 from the germline V gene are ENHRY and SYGVKD. The CDR3 extends over 13 amino acids.

The rearrangement links TRBV29-1 to TRBJ2-1; 8 nucleotides line up with TRBD1. CDR1 SQVTM and CDR2 ANQGSEA come from the germline V gene. Losses at the gene ends were 6 bases for V and 7 bases for J; bases not matched to a gene: 17. This CDR3 spans 16 amino acids. The DNA for the CDR3 is TGCAGCGTCCGGACAGGGATTGGCTATACACAGAATGAGCAGTTCTTC. It encodes CSVRTGIGYTQNEQFF.

The V gene is TRBV27, the J gene TRBJ2-3; maybe TRBD2 (6 bases). Germline CDR1 reads MNHEY; CDR2 reads SMNVEV (reference sequence). The CDR3 is 13 residues long. V lost 3 bases and J 5 bases, leaving 9 bases between the germline ends. This CDR3 reads CASSFQGGDTQYF. CDR3 DNA sequence: TGTGCCAGCAGTTTTCAGGGAGGAGATACGCAGTATTTT.

The chain uses TRBV25-1 and TRBJ2-7; D is unresolved. The CDR3 runs to 13 residues. V was clipped by 1 base and J by 2 bases, with 6 bases between them. CDR1 is MGHDK, CDR2 SYGVNS, per germline. The CDR3 DNA is TGTGCCAGCAGTGAATTTGGGGCCTACGAGCAGTACTTC. This encodes CASSEFGAYEQYF.

The CDR3 DNA is TGTGCCAGCAGCCAAGAACGGGGGAGGGATACGCAGTATTTT. It translates to CASSQERGRDTQYF. V and J are TRBV3-1 and TRBJ2-3; a possible D gene is TRBD2 (6 bases). The CDR3 is 14 residues long. The germline gives CDR1 LGHDT, CDR2 YNNKEL (reference sequence). V lost 0 bases to trimming and J lost 6 bases, with 10 bases between them.

V usage is TRBV9 and J usage is TRBJ2-3; D gene ambiguous. The CDR3 extends over 15 amino acids. From germline, CDR1 is SGDLS and CDR2 YYNGEE. Trimming shortened V by 2 bases and J by 3 bases, and 13 bases separated the two germline ends. In DNA form, the CDR3 reads TGTGCCAGCAGCGTGGATGGGTGGGCGACAGATACGCAGTATTTT. This gives the protein CASSVDGWATDTQYF.

The V gene is TRBV15, the J gene TRBJ2-3; D is possibly TRBD1 (6 bases). Trimming cost V 0 bases and J 1 base, with 17 bases left between them. CDR1 is LNHNV and CDR2 is YYDKDF in the germline V gene (reference sequence). CDR3 size: 18 residues. DNA of the CDR3: TGTGCCACCAGCAGAGATCCGGGGCACAGGGTTCGCACAGATACGCAGTATTTT. This gives the protein CATSRDPGHRVRTDTQYF.

The gene calls are TRBV10-2 and TRBJ2-7; D ambiguous. The germline V and J ends were trimmed by 5 bases and 1 base, with 9 bases remaining between them. Germline CDR1 WSHSY, CDR2 SAAADI. The CDR3 runs to 13 residues. DNA of the CDR3: TGCGCCAGCAGTCTGGGGATTTCCTACGAGCAGTACTTC. It codes for CASSLGISYEQYF.

The V call is TRBV2, the J call TRBJ2-3; 7 positions match TRBD1. Germline CDR1 is SNHLY and CDR2 is FYNNEI. The CDR3 totals 15 residues. The V gene end was trimmed by 3 bases and the J gene end by 2 bases; junction bases not matched to a gene: 5. The CDR3 coding sequence is TGTGCCAGCAGTGACGAGGGACAGTCCACAGATACGCAGTATTTT. It yields the protein CASSDEGQSTDTQYF.

The rearrangement uses TRBV5-1 and TRBJ2-7, with 7 bases identical to TRBD2. Germline CDR1 is SGHRS and CDR2 is YFSETQ. The CDR3 extends over 15 amino acids. J was trimmed by 5 bases and V by 3 bases; bases with no gene match: 11. The CDR3 DNA reads TGCGCCAGCAGCTCCCCGGGGGGTCCTCTGGACGAGCAGTACTTC. Amino acids: CASSSPGGPLDEQYF.

The rearrangement links TRBV7-8 to TRBJ1-4; D call uncertain. Germline CDR1 SGHVS, CDR2 FQNEAQ. The CDR3 has 16 residues. V was trimmed by 1 base and J by 0 bases, leaving 9 bases between them. The CDR3 bases are TGTGCCAGCAGCTTAGGTGTCATCTCAACTAATGAAAAACTGTTTTTT. Translating it yields CASSLGVISTNEKLFF.

V gene TRBV29-1 combines with J gene TRBJ1-2; D perhaps matches TRBD1 (5 bases). The CDR3 length is 15 residues. CDR1 SQVTM and CDR2 ANQGSEA come from the germline V gene. The V end was cut by 8 bases, the J end by 4 bases, with 23 bases between. DNA for the CDR3: TGCAGCACGACTAAGTCAATTGGGGGTACCTATGGCTACACCTTC. Residues: CSTTKSIGGTYGYTF.

The J gene is TRBJ2-6, the V gene TRBV20-1; tentatively, D is TRBD1 (6 bases). Trimming took off 4 bases at V and 3 bases at J, with 16 bases between the two ends. The germline V gene encodes CDR1 DFQATT and CDR2 SNEGSKA (reference sequence). The CDR3 extends over 16 amino acids. CDR3 region: CSAKGHDLGGANVLTF. CDR3 DNA sequence: TGCAGTGCTAAGGGACACGATTTAGGTGGGGCCAACGTCCTGACTTTC.

The chain couples TRBV3-1 to TRBJ2-1; D gene uncertain. The CDR3 spans 12 residues. Germline lookup yields CDR1 LGHDT and CDR2 YNNKEL (reference sequence). Trimming took 1 base from V and 7 from J, leaving 5 bases between them. CDR3 loop: CASSQGPNEQFF. Here the CDR3 DNA reads TGTGCCAGCAGCCAAGGTCCAAATGAGCAGTTCTTC.

This clonotype was counted once. The chain couples TRBV24-1 to TRBJ1-5; D remains unclear. CDR1 is KGHDR, CDR2 SFDVKD, per germline. The V end was cut by 4 bases, the J end by 4 bases, with 4 bases between. This CDR3 comprises 12 residues. The chain's CDR3 is CATSDTNQPQHF. DNA of the CDR3: TGTGCCACCAGTGACACAAATCAGCCCCAGCATTTT.

CDR3 bases: TGCAGTGCTATCAGGGGGGGTAATGAAAAACTGTTTTTT. As protein: CSAIRGGNEKLFF. The rearrangement links TRBV20-1 to TRBJ1-4; 7 nucleotides line up with TRBD1. V lost 4 bases to trimming and J lost 4 bases; unmatched junction nucleotides: 3. The CDR3 length is 13 residues. The germline V gene encodes CDR1 DFQATT and CDR2 SNEGSKA (reference sequence).

The chain uses TRBV19 and TRBJ1-1, with D perhaps TRBD1 (5 bases). Trimming took 3 bases from V and 1 from J, leaving 9 bases between them. Germline assignment: CDR1 LNHDA and CDR2 SQIVND (reference sequence). This CDR3 has 14 residues. The CDR3 loop reads CASSIGGGNTEAFF. The CDR3 DNA is TGTGCCAGTAGTATCGGTGGGGGGAACACTGAAGCTTTCTTT.

This clonotype was counted a single time. This chain joins TRBV25-1 and TRBJ1-4; D not resolved. V dropped 3 bases and J dropped 8 bases, with 10 bases sitting between them. The CDR3 covers 13 residues. Germline-derived CDR1 and CDR2 are MGHDK and SYGVNS. The CDR3 sequence: CASSDPGREKLFF. The CDR3 DNA is TGTGCCAGCAGTGACCCCGGGAGGGAAAAACTGTTTTTT.

This chain joins TRBV20-1 and TRBJ2-1; D call uncertain. V was cut by 6 bases and J by 0 bases, with 15 bases left in between. From germline, CDR1 is DFQATT and CDR2 SNEGSKA (reference sequence). The CDR3 has 15 residues. CDR3 amino acids: CSAYSGPSSYNEQFF. Written as DNA, the CDR3 is TGCAGTGCATATTCCGGACCCAGCTCCTACAATGAGCAGTTCTTC.

This clonotype came up once. The rearrangement links TRBV20-1 to TRBJ1-4; D is unclear. Germline lookup yields CDR1 DFQATT and CDR2 SNEGSKA (reference sequence). This CDR3 has 12 residues. Trimming removed 6 bases at V and 6 bases at J, with 11 bases between. The CDR3 DNA follows: TGCAGTGCCGCAACTACTTATGAAAAACTGTTTTTT. It specifies CSAATTYEKLFF.

This chain uses TRBV9 with TRBJ2-5; TRBD1 aligns across 10 bases. Germline V gene data show CDR1 as SGDLS and CDR2 as YYNGEE. This CDR3 contains 14 residues. With 2 bases clipped from V and 6 bases from J, the junction kept 4 bases outside the gene matches. Here the CDR3 reads CASSVGTGVKTQYF. CDR3 bases: TGTGCCAGCAGCGTCGGGACAGGGGTGAAGACCCAGTACTTC.

The chain uses TRBV3-1 and TRBJ2-1; TRBD2 matches 10 bases. Looked up from germline, CDR1 is LGHDT and CDR2 is YNNKEL (reference sequence). Trimming removed 5 bases from V and 2 bases from J; junction bases left unmatched: 3. This CDR3 spans 15 amino acids. CDR3 DNA sequence: TGTGCCAGCAGCGTCCTAGCGGGGGCCTACAATGAGCAGTTCTTC. Translating it yields CASSVLAGAYNEQFF.

This CDR3 reads CASSQDGVPHNEQFF. DNA of the CDR3: TGTGCCAGCAGCCAAGACGGGGTTCCCCACAATGAGCAGTTCTTC. The rearrangement joins TRBV14 to TRBJ2-1; D is perhaps TRBD2 (5 bases). The germline gives CDR1 SGHDN, CDR2 FVKESK. The CDR3 consists of 15 residues. Between the trimmed V and J ends, which lost 0 bases and 5 bases, there was a span of 11 bases.

The chain employs TRBV10-3 and TRBJ2-5, with D hard to call. Between the trimmed V and J ends, which lost 0 bases and 2 bases, there was a span of 7 bases. This CDR3 contains 14 residues. From germline, CDR1 is ENHRY and CDR2 SYGVKD. CDR3 DNA: TGTGCCATCAGTGAGTCGGGCAGACAAGAGACCCAGTACTTC. Translated, it gives CAISESGRQETQYF.

The chain combines TRBV15 with TRBJ1-4; D is unresolved. The CDR3 contains 14 residues. Per the germline V gene, CDR1 is LNHNV and CDR2 is YYDKDF (reference sequence). Trimming took off 5 bases at V and 3 bases at J, with 10 bases between the two ends. Here the CDR3 DNA reads TGTGCCACCAGCCGGGCTTTGTCTAATGAAAAACTGTTTTTT. Translated: CATSRALSNEKLFF. The complete variable domain, with remaining parts taken from reference TRBV15 and TRBJ1-4, reads DAMVIQNPRYQVTQFGKPVTLSCSQTLNHNVMYWYQQKSSQAPKLLFHYYDKDFNNEADTPDNFQSRRPNTSFCFLDIRSPGLGDTAMYLCATSRALSNEKLFFGSGTQLSVL.

The genes are TRBV20-1 and TRBJ2-7; D might be TRBD1 (6 bases). This CDR3 has 12 amino acids. Germline V gene lookup returns CDR1 DFQATT and CDR2 SNEGSKA (reference sequence). Trimming removed 5 bases from V and 4 bases from J, with 12 bases in between. CDR3 sequence: CSAGGQLYEQYF. CDR3 coding DNA: TGCAGTGCTGGTGGACAGTTATACGAGCAGTACTTC.

A remark on this clonotype: Germline is not matched at one junction end, which may reflect a read error. The V gene is TRBV7-7, the J gene TRBJ2-3, with D perhaps matching TRBD1 or TRBD2 (5 bases each). In germline, CDR1 is SSHAT, CDR2 FNYEAQ (reference sequence). The CDR3 contains 14 residues. CDR3 loop: CASSFAEGTATQYF. CDR3 DNA: TGTGCTAGCAGCTTCGCAGAAGGGACGGCTACGCAGTATTTT.